The 25 T cell receptor beta chains below come from one sample, sequenced in a study of blood T cell repertoires in COVID-19 (TCRdb year 2020). The library was built by means of the immunoSEQ multiplex PCR assay. The table comes from immuneACCESS by way of TCRdb, which keeps in-frame sequences with V and J called. Part of the clones is missing from these tables; in studies checked, under half for an unresolved V gene and the rest for unknown reasons. Across this sample there are around 300,000 clones, with around 89% seen only once. 1.6% of the sample is in the top ten clones. Sequencing was performed on peripheral blood. The receptors derive from a woman aged 30 to 39 with COVID-19, enrolled during active disease.

This chain uses TRBV18 with TRBJ1-6; 11 bases are a match to TRBD1. Per germline, CDR1 KGHSH and CDR2 LQKENI. CDR3 length: 15 residues. V shed 6 bases, J shed 7 bases, and the junction held 5 bases outside the gene matches. CDR3 DNA sequence: TGTGCCAGCTCTCTTGGGACAGGGGGAAATTCACCCCTCCACTTT. The encoded protein is CASSLGTGGNSPLHF.

The V gene is TRBV2, the J gene TRBJ2-1; 9 bases are shared with TRBD2. This CDR3 is built from 15 residues. The germline V gene has CDR1 SNHLY and CDR2 FYNNEI. V gave up 6 bases and J gave up 0 bases; unmatched junction bases: 3. CDR3 protein: CASSLLAGSYNEQFF. CDR3 bases: TGTGCCAGCAGCCTACTAGCGGGCTCCTACAATGAGCAGTTCTTC.

This chain connects TRBV2 to TRBJ1-5; 8 nucleotides agree with TRBD1. Germline-derived CDR1 and CDR2 are SNHLY and FYNNEI. Germline trimming cut 6 bases from V and 7 bases from J; bases unmatched to any gene: 14. CDR3 length: 16 amino acids. CDR3: CASRKTTGDSGQPQHF. In nucleotides, the CDR3 is TGTGCCAGCAGGAAAACGACAGGGGATTCGGGACAGCCCCAGCATTTT.

This clone was recorded only once. This chain uses TRBV2 with TRBJ2-5; 9 bases map to TRBD1. The CDR3 is 15 residues long. After removal of 1 base from V and 4 bases from J, the junction contained 4 bases not matched to a gene. Germline lookup yields CDR1 SNHLY and CDR2 FYNNEI. The CDR3 coding sequence is TGTGCCAGCAGTGAAGACAGGGGGCGGGCAGAGACCCAGTACTTC. It codes for CASSEDRGRAETQYF. Based on the CDR3 plus reference TRBV2 and TRBJ2-5, the full variable domain is EPEVTQTPSHQVTQMGQEVILRCVPISNHLYFYWYRQILGQKVEFLVSFYNNEISEKSEIFDDQFSVERPDGSNFTLKIRSTKLEDSAMYFCASSEDRGRAETQYFGPGTRLLVL.

The chain uses TRBV2 and TRBJ2-1, with D maybe TRBD1 (6 bases). The CDR3 runs 15 residues. Per the germline V gene, CDR1 is SNHLY and CDR2 is FYNNEI. The V end lost 2 bases, the J end lost 3 bases, and 11 bases lay between the germline ends. CDR3 protein: CASSESPGDYNEQFF. CDR3 DNA sequence: TGTGCCAGCAGTGAATCGCCAGGGGACTACAATGAGCAGTTCTTC.

This clone was counted a single time. The V and J genes are TRBV6-1 and TRBJ1-2; D perhaps matches TRBD1 (6 bases). The CDR3 runs to 15 residues. The V gene lost 3 bases and the J gene lost 4 bases, with 15 bases spanning the gap. CDR1 and CDR2 from the germline V gene are MNHNS and SASEGT. CDR3 sequence: CASSEGGRKLYGYTF. The CDR3 DNA is TGTGCCAGCAGTGAGGGGGGGCGGAAACTCTATGGCTACACCTTC.

The chain employs TRBV7-8 and TRBJ1-3, with a tentative D call TRBD1 (5 bases). V was shortened by 4 bases and J by 7 bases, with 26 bases between the two germline ends. The CDR3 contains 18 residues. Germline lookup yields CDR1 SGHVS and CDR2 FQNEAQ. The CDR3 DNA follows: TGTGCCAGCAGCTACCTTCGTGTAGGGGACTCCTCTGTGAACACCATATATTTT. This gives the protein CASSYLRVGDSSVNTIYF.

The V gene is TRBV2, the J gene TRBJ2-7; perhaps TRBD2 as D (6 bases). Germline V gene data show CDR1 as SNHLY and CDR2 as FYNNEI. Trimming removed 6 bases from V and 5 bases from J, with 14 bases in between. The CDR3 covers 13 residues. The CDR3 spells CASSPVRRDEQYF. The CDR3 DNA follows: TGTGCCAGCAGCCCGGTCCGGAGGGACGAGCAGTACTTC. The complete variable domain, with remaining parts taken from reference TRBV2 and TRBJ2-7, reads EPEVTQTPSHQVTQMGQEVILRCVPISNHLYFYWYRQILGQKVEFLVSFYNNEISEKSEIFDDQFSVERPDGSNFTLKIRSTKLEDSAMYFCASSPVRRDEQYFGPGTRLTVT.

DNA for the CDR3: TGTGCCAGCAGTTCCCTACAGGGGTCGAAGCAGTACGTC. It encodes CASSSLQGSKQYV. This sequence joins TRBV28 and TRBJ2-7; 7 nucleotides agree with TRBD1. The CDR3 is 13 residues long. CDR1 is MDHEN and CDR2 is SYDVKM in the germline V gene. V lost 4 bases to trimming and J lost 8 bases; unmatched junction nucleotides: 8.

Only one count was recorded for this clone. V usage is TRBV6-2 or TRBV6-3 and J usage is TRBJ2-7, with unresolved D. CDR3 size: 14 residues. V gave up 6 bases and J gave up 0 bases, with 12 bases separating them. Germline CDR1 is MNHEY and CDR2 is SVGEGT. CDR3 amino acids: CASSPLRNSYEQYV. The CDR3 DNA sequence: TGTGCCAGCAGCCCGTTGCGAAACTCCTACGAGCAGTACGTC.

This clone was observed a handful of times. The chain combines TRBV5-1 with TRBJ2-3; TRBD1 matches 11 bases. Looked up from germline, CDR1 is SGHRS and CDR2 is YFSETQ. J lost 5 bases, V lost 0 bases, and 5 bases had no gene match. The CDR3 is 16 amino acids. The CDR3 sequence is CASSLGTGGAVDTQYF. In DNA form, the CDR3 reads TGCGCCAGCAGCTTGGGGACAGGGGGCGCAGTAGATACGCAGTATTTT. The full variable domain, rest sourced from reference TRBV5-1 and TRBJ2-3, is KAGVTQTPRYLIKTRGQQVTLSCSPISGHRSVSWYQQTPGQGLQFLFEYFSETQRNKGNFPGRFSGRQFSNSRSEMNVSTLELGDSALYLCASSLGTGGAVDTQYFGPGTRLTVL.

As for this clone: This may stem from a read error, because a much larger clone lies one nucleotide away. This CDR3 is CASSFRQGSYEQYF. CDR3 DNA sequence: TGTGCCAGCAGCTTCCGACAGGGCTCCTACGAGCAGTACTTC. The V call is TRBV5-8, the J call TRBJ2-7, with 7 bases fitting TRBD1. V trimming: 2 bases; J trimming: 0 bases; junction bases outside the gene matches: 2. The CDR3 is 14 amino acids. The germline CDR1 and CDR2 sequences are SGHTS and YDEGEE.

The J gene is TRBJ1-2, the V gene TRBV3-1 (or the pseudogene TRBV3-2); possible D gene TRBD1, 5 bases. Germline loops: CDR1 LGHDT, CDR2 YNNKEL (reference sequence). Trimming left V 6 bases short and J 0 bases short, with 17 bases between. The CDR3 contains 16 residues. The CDR3 loop is CASSQAGGSTNYGYTF. The CDR3 DNA reads TGTGCCAGCAGTCAGGCCGGGGGGTCTACTAACTATGGCTACACCTTC.

The chain joins TRBV5-1 to TRBJ1-1, with no clear D. Trimming took off 0 bases at V and 1 base at J, with 13 bases between the two ends. Germline V lookup: CDR1 SGHRS, CDR2 YFSETQ. This CDR3 spans 16 amino acids. CDR3 amino acids: CASSLDPLAGNTEAFF. The CDR3 DNA follows: TGCGCCAGCAGCTTGGACCCGTTGGCGGGGAACACTGAAGCTTTCTTT.

V gene TRBV24-1 combines with J gene TRBJ2-2, with D perhaps TRBD1 (5 bases). V lost 8 bases and J 3 bases, leaving 6 bases between the germline ends. CDR3 length equals 12 residues. Germline V gene lookup returns CDR1 KGHDR and CDR2 SFDVKD. The CDR3 DNA sequence: TGTGCCACCACAGGGTACACCGGGGAGCTGTTTTTT. It is translated as CATTGYTGELFF.

This clone was seen a handful of times. The CDR3 DNA follows: TGTGCCAGCAGCCACCAACTCGGGACAGGGAATCAGCCCCAGCATTTT. Amino acids: CASSHQLGTGNQPQHF. The V gene is TRBV7-2, the J gene TRBJ1-5; TRBD1 matches at 9 bases. Germline-derived CDR1 and CDR2 are SGHTA and FQGNSA. The V and J ends lost 5 bases and 4 bases, in that order; junction bases with no gene match: 9. CDR3 length: 16 residues.

The V and J genes are TRBV5-1 and TRBJ2-3, with 9 bases that match TRBD1. Germline CDR1 is SGHRS and CDR2 is YFSETQ. The CDR3 is 15 residues long. V lost 4 bases to trimming and J lost 3 bases; unmatched junction nucleotides: 6. CDR3 in DNA: TGCGCCAGCAGCCTCCGGGACAGGGAGACAGATACGCAGTATTTT. Residues: CASSLRDRETDTQYF.

This chain connects TRBV3-1 (or the pseudogene TRBV3-2) to TRBJ1-1; a possible D gene is TRBD1 (5 bases). The V gene's germline CDR1 is LGHDT and CDR2 YNNKEL (reference sequence). The CDR3 is made up of 14 amino acids. The V and J ends lost 1 base and 1 base respectively, with 7 bases between them. The CDR3 coding sequence is TGTGCCAGCAGCCAAGGAGGACAGAACACTGAAGCTTTCTTT. It specifies CASSQGGQNTEAFF.

The chain links TRBV19 to TRBJ2-2, with 9 bases aligning to TRBD2. Germline trimming cut 3 bases from V and 5 bases from J; bases unmatched to any gene: 10. The CDR3 sequence is 17 residues long. Germline V CDR1 and CDR2: LNHDA, SQIVND (reference sequence). The DNA for the CDR3 is TGTGCCAGTAGTATTCGGCTAGCGGGGACAATGACCGGGGAGCTGTTTTTT. Protein product: CASSIRLAGTMTGELFF.

The J gene is TRBJ1-5, the V gene TRBV6-1; D remains unclear. The V and J ends lost 2 bases and 2 bases respectively, with 13 bases between them. The CDR3 covers 16 residues. CDR1 is MNHNS and CDR2 is SASEGT in the germline V gene. The CDR3 protein is CASSERLGQGNQPQHF. CDR3 in DNA: TGTGCCAGCAGTGAAAGACTAGGGCAGGGCAATCAGCCCCAGCATTTT.

This chain connects TRBV5-1 to TRBJ1-1; 8 positions agree with TRBD1. CDR1 is SGHRS and CDR2 is YFSETQ in the germline V gene. The CDR3 is 13 residues long. Unmatched junction bases numbered 0, after V lost 1 base and J lost 4 bases. CDR3 sequence (DNA): TGCGCCAGCAGCTTGCAGGGGGCCACTGAAGCTTTCTTT. Protein: CASSLQGATEAFF.

The rearrangement uses TRBV10-3 and TRBJ1-5, with 8 bases matching TRBD1. This CDR3 contains 13 residues. Germline CDR1 ENHRY, CDR2 SYGVKD. Losses at the gene ends were 10 bases for V and 7 bases for J; bases not matched to a gene: 9. The CDR3 DNA reads as TGTGCCACTGCCAGGGGGCTGGGGCAGCCCCAGCATTTT. Its translation is CATARGLGQPQHF.

This clone was seen only once. The chain employs TRBV11-3 and TRBJ2-2; 9 positions agree with TRBD1. The CDR3 runs 16 residues. Germline V gene sequence: CDR1 SGHNT, CDR2 YENEEA. Germline trimming cut 1 base from V and 1 base from J; bases unmatched to any gene: 1. CDR3 sequence (DNA): TGTGCCAGCAGCTTAGGACAGGGGGGGAACACCGGGGAGCTGTTTTTT. Translated, it gives CASSLGQGGNTGELFF.

The chain links TRBV10-1 to TRBJ1-2; D is ambiguous. V shed 6 bases and J shed 2 bases, with 13 bases lying between them. The CDR3 totals 14 residues. Per germline, CDR1 WNHNN and CDR2 SYGVQD (reference sequence). The CDR3 DNA reads as TGCGCCAGCAGAAGGACTGGATTAAACTATGGCTACACCTTC. Translated: CASRRTGLNYGYTF.

This clone was found once. V is TRBV28 and J is TRBJ1-5, with a tentative D call TRBD1 (5 bases). CDR1 is MDHEN and CDR2 is SYDVKM in the germline V gene. The CDR3 is 17 amino acids. V was shortened by 1 base and J by 0 bases, with 13 bases between the two germline ends. DNA of the CDR3: TGTGCCAGCAGTTTATTTGGGGCAGGGTATAGCAATCAGCCCCAGCATTTT. Translation gives CASSLFGAGYSNQPQHF.